This TCR beta chain was observed in a study of response to subunit inactivated influenza vaccine. Notes on the study in general: New T cells are recruited in small numbers by each seasonal influenza vaccination, according to the authors' suggestion.

Of note for this clonotype: The target antigen is unknown.

CDR3 size: 12 residues. The V end was cut by 6 bases, the J end by 6 bases, with 11 bases between. Germline CDR1 is SGDLS and CDR2 is YYNGEE. TCRdb re-derived calls from the RT-PCR reads in MiXCR, one entry per CDR3 protein. The sample lists 650,000 to 800,000 distinct CDR3 sequences, roughly 20% seen once, with roughly a tenth in the top ten. The sequence was collected from a man aged 50-59 years who received an inactivated influenza vaccine. The material sequenced was PBMCs from blood, taken roughly 5 days after vaccination. The chain recombines TRBV9 with TRBJ2-3; D is uncertain. The CDR3 DNA is TGTGCCAGCACCTCAGTGAGGGATACGCAGTATTTT. Its translation: CASTSVRDTQYF.